This TCR beta chain was recorded in a study of blood T cell repertoires in COVID-19. About the research overall: T cells, B-cell-depleted T cells, or PBMCs supplied cDNA or gDNA.

Original data processing: Amplification from reference gene primers served as the basis for estimated nucleated cell counts. This table comes from immunoSEQ multiplex PCR, and its TCRdb copy is limited to in-frame clones, with some not included. Clonal size and the V and J genes are those of that table, whereas D and trimming came from the DNA. The sample shows roughly 87,000 clones, around 90% of them seen only once. Germline CDR1 and CDR2: MNHEY and SMNVEV (reference sequence). V shed 7 bases, J shed 9 bases, and the junction held 1 base outside the gene matches. This CDR3 has 12 amino acids. The TCR comes from a middle-aged man with acute or convalescent COVID-19. The specimen was peripheral blood. The gene calls are TRBV27 and TRBJ2-1, with 12 bases identical to TRBD2. For the CDR3, the DNA is TGTGCCAGCAAGGGACTAGCGGGTGAGCAGTTCTTC. Translated: CASKGLAGEQFF.